The 26 T cell receptor beta chains given below trace back to one sample, sequenced in a study. Cells sorted as Tregs were CD4+, CD25+ and CD127-/low. TCRdb called the 5' RACE reads again in MiXCR, with one record for every CDR3 protein. The sample contains over 45,000 distinct CDR3 sequences, approximately 26% of which appear only once. The sample consisted of tumor-infiltrating Tregs sorted from the breast tumor. These receptors all stem from a female donor with breast cancer.

The chain carries TRBV5-1 and TRBJ2-7; TRBD2 is a possible D gene (6 bases). The CDR3 extends over 15 amino acids. V lost 2 bases to trimming and J lost 2 bases, with 14 bases between them. Germline V gene lookup returns CDR1 SGHRS and CDR2 YFSETQ. CDR3 sequence reads: CASSFGGKRTYEQYF. The CDR3 coding sequence is TGCGCCAGCAGCTTCGGGGGAAAGAGGACCTACGAGCAGTACTTC. The full variable domain, completed using reference TRBV5-1 and TRBJ2-7, is KAGVTQTPRYLIKTRGQQVTLSCSPISGHRSVSWYQQTPGQGLQFLFEYFSETQRNKGNFPGRFSGRQFSNSRSEMNVSTLELGDSALYLCASSFGGKRTYEQYFGPGTRLTVT.

The chain has TRBV15 and TRBJ2-2, with 13 bases identical to TRBD2. This CDR3 is 17 amino acids long. Germline CDR1 reads LNHNV; CDR2 reads YYDKDF (reference sequence). Losses at the gene ends were 4 bases for V and 5 bases for J; bases not matched to a gene: 7. For the CDR3, the DNA is TGTGCCACCAGCACCCGGACTAGCGGGAGTATGACCGGGGAGCTGTTTTTT. This codes for CATSTRTSGSMTGELFF.

This clonotype was observed at least ten times. The genes are TRBV4-1 and TRBJ1-2; D not certain. The CDR3 length is 16 residues. CDR1 MGHRA and CDR2 YSYEKL come from the germline V gene. The V gene lost 0 bases and the J gene lost 0 bases, with 11 bases spanning the gap. For the CDR3, the DNA is TGCGCCAGCAGCCAAGATGATCCAGTAACTAACTATGGCTACACCTTC. Translated, it gives CASSQDDPVTNYGYTF.

The rearrangement links TRBV7-2 to TRBJ1-5; D is uncertain. The length of the CDR3 is 13 residues. Trimming cost V 3 bases and J 1 base, with 4 bases left between them. CDR1 is SGHTA, CDR2 FQGNSA, per germline. CDR3 in DNA: TGTGCCAGCAGCTTGCAGAGCAATCAGCCCCAGCATTTT. Protein product: CASSLQSNQPQHF.

This chain connects TRBV20-1 to TRBJ1-2; D not certain. Trimming left V 6 bases short and J 4 bases short, with 12 bases between. The germline CDR1 and CDR2 sequences are DFQATT and SNEGSKA (reference sequence). The CDR3 has 12 residues. The CDR3 DNA follows: TGCAGTGCCCCGGCGGGAGGCTATGGCTACACCTTC. This sequence encodes CSAPAGGYGYTF.

This clonotype was seen at least ten times. The genes are TRBV12-3 or TRBV12-4 and TRBJ2-7; D is ambiguous. The CDR3 consists of 11 residues. Deletions cut 3 bases from V and 8 bases from J, with 8 bases between. As DNA, the CDR3 is TGTGCCAGCAGTTTGAGGAATAAGCAGTACTTC. It specifies CASSLRNKQYF.

On this clonotype itself: A much larger clonotype is one base distant, so this may be a read error. This rearrangement joins TRBV6-1 to TRBJ1-2; D is perhaps TRBD1 (5 bases). Germline V gives CDR1 MNHNS, CDR2 SASEGT. The CDR3 contains 14 residues. CDR3 bases: TGTACCAGCAGTGAAGAGGGACCTAACTATGGCTACACCTTC. As protein: CTSSEEGPNYGYTF.

The chain employs TRBV5-1 and TRBJ1-2; D not certain. V dropped 3 bases and J dropped 6 bases, with 15 bases sitting between them. This CDR3 contains 14 residues. CDR1 and CDR2 from the germline V gene are SGHRS and YFSETQ. The CDR3 region is CASSSSGGMDGYTF. The CDR3 DNA reads TGCGCCAGCAGCTCCAGTGGAGGAATGGATGGCTACACCTTC.

This clonotype came up many times. CDR3 in amino acids: CASSQDGLAGYNEQFF. The DNA for the CDR3 is TGCGCCAGCAGCCAAGACGGACTAGCGGGGTACAATGAGCAGTTCTTC. The chain recombines TRBV4-1 with TRBJ2-1; 12 positions agree with TRBD2. The CDR3 is made up of 16 amino acids. Germline values: CDR1 MGHRA, CDR2 YSYEKL. V lost 0 bases and J lost 4; bases outside the gene matches: 1.

The chain uses TRBV7-2 and TRBJ2-2, with D perhaps matching TRBD1 (5 bases). Trimming removed 3 bases from V and 7 bases from J, with 9 bases in between. The CDR3 length is 13 residues. Germline V lookup: CDR1 SGHTA, CDR2 FQGNSA. The CDR3 region has the DNA TGTGCCAGCAGCTTCCAGGGTTACGGGGAGCTGTTTTTT. Translated, it gives CASSFQGYGELFF. Together with reference TRBV7-2 and TRBJ2-2, the CDR3 gives the full variable domain: GAGVSQSPSNKVTEKGKDVELRCDPISGHTALYWYRQSLGQGLEFLIYFQGNSAPDKSGLPSDRFSAERTGGSVSTLTIQRTQQEDSAVYLCASSFQGYGELFFGEGSRLTVL.

The chain combines TRBV6-2 or TRBV6-3 with TRBJ2-2, with TRBD2 matching 10 bases. Looked up from germline, CDR1 is MNHEY and CDR2 is SVGEGT. This CDR3 spans 17 amino acids. The V and J ends lost 6 bases and 4 bases, in that order; junction bases with no gene match: 11. CDR3 nucleotides: TGTGCCAGCAGGCCCCTAGCGGGAGAGGACCCCACCGGGGAGCTGTTTTTT. It codes for CASRPLAGEDPTGELFF.

The chain couples TRBV7-2 to TRBJ1-3, with D unresolved. The CDR3 runs 15 residues. CDR1 is SGHTA, CDR2 FQGNSA, per germline. Trimming pared 0 bases from V and 0 bases from J, leaving 6 bases between. This CDR3 is CASSLARLSGNTIYF. The CDR3 region has the DNA TGTGCCAGCAGCTTAGCGCGGCTCTCTGGAAACACCATATATTTT.

About this clonotype: At one boundary the junction diverges from the germline segment, which might be a read error. The chain uses TRBV2 and TRBJ1-2; 7 nucleotides match TRBD1. The CDR3 runs 15 residues. Germline-derived CDR1 and CDR2 are SNHLY and FYNNEI. The CDR3 sequence: CASSEEAGGRYGYIF. CDR3 DNA: TGTGCCAGCAGTGAAGAGGCAGGGGGAAGGTATGGCTACATCTTC. Looking up the rest from reference TRBV2 and TRBJ1-2 gives the full variable domain: EPEVTQTPSHQVTQMGQEVILRCVPISNHLYFYWYRQILGQKVEFLVSFYNNEISEKSEIFDDQFSVERPDGSNFTLKIRSTKLEDSAMYFCASSEEAGGRYGYIFGSGTRLTVV.

As for this clonotype: Sequence at one end of the junction differs from germline and may be a read error. The J gene is TRBJ2-3, the V gene TRBV4-2, with 8 bases matching TRBD2. The CDR3 runs to 16 residues. CDR1 is LGHNA and CDR2 is YNFKEQ in the germline V gene. The CDR3 reads CASSQDERGGRDTQYF. DNA for the CDR3: TGCGCCAGCAGCCAAGATGAACGGGGGGGTAGGGATACGCAGTATTTT.

This clonotype appeared a few times. The V gene is TRBV24-1, the J gene TRBJ2-1; D not certain. The CDR3 is 14 residues long. CDR1 and CDR2 (germline): KGHDR, SFDVKD. Trimming took 3 bases from V and 2 from J, leaving 7 bases between them. CDR3 in amino acids: CATSDKTPYNEQFF. The CDR3 nucleotides read TGTGCCACCAGTGATAAGACACCCTACAATGAGCAGTTCTTC.

This clonotype was detected a few times. This chain uses TRBV10-3 with TRBJ2-1, with TRBD1 matching over 12 bases. Germline lookup yields CDR1 ENHRY and CDR2 SYGVKD. The CDR3 is 15 residues long. V trimming: 8 bases; J trimming: 8 bases; junction bases outside the gene matches: 10. CDR3 amino acids: CAIGLRDRGLHEQFF. The DNA for the CDR3 is TGTGCCATCGGGCTCCGGGACAGGGGGCTTCATGAGCAGTTCTTC.

This clonotype was detected a few times. The chain employs TRBV18 and TRBJ1-2; D may be TRBD1 (5 bases). Trimming took off 2 bases at V and 4 bases at J, with 11 bases between the two ends. CDR1 is KGHSH, CDR2 LQKENI, per germline. The CDR3 totals 14 residues. In nucleotides, the CDR3 is TGTGCCAGCTCACCAGGTCGGGGGAGCTATGGCTACACCTTC. This sequence encodes CASSPGRGSYGYTF. The full variable domain, with the rest looked up from reference TRBV18 and TRBJ1-2, is NAGVMQNPRHLVRRRGQEARLRCSPMKGHSHVYWYRQLPEEGLKFMVYLQKENIIDESGMPKERFSAEFPKEGPSILRIQQVVRGDSAAYFCASSPGRGSYGYTFGSGTRLTVV.

Remarks on this clonotype: Relative to the germline gene, one junction end is altered; a read error may explain this. This chain uses TRBV12-3 or TRBV12-4 with TRBJ1-4; D may be TRBD1 (5 bases). The CDR3 is 14 amino acids. The CDR3 region has the DNA TGTACCAGCAGGGTCGGGACGTCTAATGAAAAACTGTTTTTT. Amino acids: CTSRVGTSNEKLFF.

The gene calls are TRBV7-3 and TRBJ2-6; D remains unclear. Looked up from germline, CDR1 is SGHTA and CDR2 is FQGTGA. Trimming pared 5 bases from V and 7 bases from J, leaving 15 bases between. The CDR3 has 15 residues. The CDR3 DNA sequence: TGTGCCAGCAGCGCAACAGCCTCTGAAGCCAACGTCCTGACTTTC. It translates to CASSATASEANVLTF.

This clonotype appeared a few times. This chain joins TRBV5-1 and TRBJ2-3; possibly TRBD1 for D (6 bases). V was trimmed by 4 bases and J by 0 bases, leaving 12 bases between them. The CDR3 has 15 residues. Germline V lookup: CDR1 SGHRS, CDR2 YFSETQ. The CDR3 region is CASSKGTLSTDTQYF. CDR3 nucleotide sequence: TGCGCCAGCAGCAAAGGGACACTCAGCACAGATACGCAGTATTTT.

This chain links TRBV18 with TRBJ1-1; weak D call: TRBD1 (5 bases). V lost 7 bases, J lost 0 bases, and 9 bases lay in between. Germline V gene lookup returns CDR1 KGHSH and CDR2 LQKENI. The CDR3 has 13 residues. This CDR3 is CASLAGMNTEAFF. CDR3 bases: TGTGCCAGCTTAGCAGGGATGAACACTGAAGCTTTCTTT.

This clonotype is categorized as medium-sized. This rearrangement joins TRBV4-2 to TRBJ2-2; maybe TRBD2 (5 bases). This CDR3 is built from 14 residues. Trimming cost V 4 bases and J 6 bases, with 12 bases left between them. CDR1 and CDR2 from the germline V gene are LGHNA and YNFKEQ. The CDR3 nucleotides read TGTGCCAGCAGCCGAGCCAACGGGGCCGGGGAGCTGTTTTTT. It codes for CASSRANGAGELFF.

This clonotype is labeled medium-sized (0.01 to 0.1%). The chain carries TRBV7-2 and TRBJ2-5, with 10 bases aligning to TRBD2. This CDR3 comprises 14 residues. In germline, CDR1 is SGHTA, CDR2 FQGNSA. With 8 bases clipped from V and 4 bases from J, the junction kept 7 bases outside the gene matches. This CDR3 is CASGASGRGETQYF. For the CDR3, the DNA is TGTGCCAGCGGGGCTAGCGGGAGAGGAGAGACCCAGTACTTC.

The chain recombines TRBV28 with TRBJ1-1; D not certain. The CDR3 is 12 residues long. V was cut by 6 bases and J by 0 bases, with 5 bases left in between. Germline-derived CDR1 and CDR2 are MDHEN and SYDVKM. The CDR3 DNA follows: TGTGCCAGCAGACCCTTGAACACTGAAGCTTTCTTT. Translation gives CASRPLNTEAFF. Variable domain in full (rest from reference TRBV28 and TRBJ1-1): DVKVTQSSRYLVKRTGEKVFLECVQDMDHENMFWYRQDPGLGLRLIYFSYDVKMKEKGDIPEGYSVSREKKERFSLILESASTNQTSMYLCASRPLNTEAFFGQGTRLTVV.

This chain uses TRBV6-1 with TRBJ1-2; D is unresolved. The CDR3 extends over 13 amino acids. Germline V lookup: CDR1 MNHNS, CDR2 SASEGT. V shed 7 bases and J shed 0 bases, with 9 bases lying between them. The CDR3 protein is CASKKEANYGYTF. The CDR3 DNA reads as TGTGCCAGCAAGAAGGAAGCTAACTATGGCTACACCTTC.

The V and J genes are TRBV12-3 or TRBV12-4 and TRBJ1-5; tentatively, D is TRBD1 (5 bases). The CDR3 has 14 amino acids. The V gene lost 3 bases and the J gene lost 2 bases, with 8 bases spanning the gap. This CDR3 is CASSFRDRNQPQHF. The CDR3, as DNA: TGTGCCAGCAGTTTCCGGGACCGCAATCAGCCCCAGCATTTT.